This T cell receptor beta chain came from a study of blood T cells in healthy people across ages (dated by TCRdb to the mid-2010s). General notes on the study: In model experiments, roughly one uniquely barcoded TCR beta cDNA molecule per two T cells was captured by template switching. The study measured age-related changes in TCR beta repertoire diversity using deep sequencing normalized with unique cDNA molecular identifiers. The donors were split into four age groups: young (average around 17 years), middle-aged (around 37), aged (approximately 60) and long-lived (under 85). To avoid experimental bias, donors of different ages were distributed randomly across sequencing lanes. For two donors (one aged 18 to 29 and one aged 80 or older), the study analyzed two additional independent replicas of 1 million unique cDNA reads from the same blood draw.

Donors were 39 systemically healthy Caucasian individuals from Russia aged roughly 6 to 90 years. Each donor gave 8 to 10 milliliters of peripheral blood, collected into EDTA-treated Vacutainer tubes. PBMCs were isolated by Ficoll-Paque density-gradient centrifugation, with at least 6 million obtained per sample. Total RNA was extracted from PBMCs with Trizol reagent, with at least 5 micrograms obtained per sample. For every donor, flow cytometry on a PBMC aliquot measured the percentage of naive CD45RAhigh/CD27high T cells. At the junction V is shortened by 1 base and J by 8 bases, with 12 bases in between. The CDR3 sequence holds 14 residues, the cysteine and phenylalanine included. The sequence is cut down to CDR3 DNA, 42 bases in frame from base 1. CDR1 is given as SGHAT and CDR2 as FQNNGV, both from the germline V gene. The receptor library was made with 5' RACE. A second roughly 7 to 11 cycle PCR used a sample-barcoded 5' primer and a J-beta primer mix. A template-switch 5' adaptor carrying 12 random nucleotides introduced a unique molecular identifier onto each TCR beta cDNA molecule. At least 2.5 million CDR3-containing paired-end reads were obtained from each sample. All of the RNA was converted into first-strand cDNA using the Mint cDNA synthesis kit, with a TRBC-specific oligonucleotide serving as the primer. Following uracil-DNA glycosylase treatment, a first 18-cycle PCR with universal primers M1SS and BC2_uni_R was performed on all cDNA. The authors' analysis ran thus. Each sample was normalized by randomly selecting 1 million high-quality reads, each carrying a distinct molecular identifier. Instead of being binned into consensus sequences, reads that shared molecular identifiers were thrown out. MiTCR, with a Q25 quality threshold and the strictest error-elimination algorithm, was used for CDR3 identification, clonotype clustering and error correction. A nonparametric unseen species model using Euler transformation provided a lower-bound estimate of total TCR beta diversity. The raw public data were reprocessed by TCRdb itself: fastp quality trimming at Q25, MiXCR clonotype calling, in-frame beta chains only. Each record represents a unique CDR3 protein, reported with the most common genes and DNA among its rows. Clone size and V and J calls follow TCRdb, not the original study. This sample gives fewer than 2,000,000 distinct CDR3 sequences in total; about two fifths of them show up just once. 23% of the sample is held by the ten biggest clonotypes.

A note on this clonotype: This clone's antigen is unknown. Per-base quality was not reported, and no clone a single base away is much larger than it.

Beyond this particular receptor, the publication reports: Compared with the aged group, the long-lived group had more naive CD4+ T cells, fewer expanded clones and increased TCR diversity, a pattern suggesting age selection. Observed TCR beta diversity per million T cells fell roughly linearly with age, and a significant reduction was already apparent by age around 39. Because profiling used bulk unsorted PBMCs, naive and antigen-experienced compartments could not be compared conclusively. Estimates of total diversity based on one million sequenced T cells were considered lower bounds and underestimates. The percentage of naive T cells measured by flow cytometry correlated strongly with observed TCR beta diversity. The CMV infection status of donors was not known, potentially confounding age-related changes in expanded clonotypes.

The clonotype was recovered from a human donor in good health. The sample comprised blood. Recombination linked TRBV11-2 to TRBJ2-4, with the D gene call left open. The CDR3 region has the sequence CASSLGRDADIQYF. The DNA reads as follows: TGTGCCAGCAGCTTAGGTAGGGATGCAGACATTCAGTACTTC.